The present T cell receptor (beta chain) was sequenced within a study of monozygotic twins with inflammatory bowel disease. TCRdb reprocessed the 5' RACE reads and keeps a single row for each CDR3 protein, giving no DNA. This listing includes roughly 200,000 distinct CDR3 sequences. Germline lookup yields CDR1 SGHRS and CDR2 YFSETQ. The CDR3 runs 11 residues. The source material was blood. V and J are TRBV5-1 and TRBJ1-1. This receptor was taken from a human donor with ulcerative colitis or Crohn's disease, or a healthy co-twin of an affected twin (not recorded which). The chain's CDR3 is CASHGGTEAFF.